The clone carrying this T cell receptor (beta chain) has more than one count but fewer than ten. Its antigen is unknown. The sample is drawn from a study of cytomegalovirus exposure and HLA in healthy donors. PCR primers comprised 60 Vbeta and 13 Jbeta primers. Data came from immunoSEQ multiplex PCR; TCRdb stores just in-frame clones and leaves some out. The sample includes approximately 85,000 clones, roughly 58% seen only once; the top ten take 5.5%. V gave up 2 bases and J gave up 3 bases; unmatched junction bases: 5. The CDR3 consists of 15 residues. Germline CDR1 and CDR2: PRHDT and FYEKMQ (reference sequence). Study conclusions and caveats: In vitro data verified a few CMV-associated chains as specific for CMV antigens. Analyzed later, most CMV-associated TCR beta chains appeared HLA-restricted.

The source is a woman in her twenties or thirties in good health and CMV-seropositive. J is TRBJ2-7 and V is TRBV13; 9 nucleotides line up with TRBD1. The sequenced sample consisted of PBMCs. CDR3 loop: CASSLFGTGLYEQYF. The DNA for the CDR3 is TGTGCCAGCAGCTTATTTGGGACAGGGCTCTACGAGCAGTACTTC.